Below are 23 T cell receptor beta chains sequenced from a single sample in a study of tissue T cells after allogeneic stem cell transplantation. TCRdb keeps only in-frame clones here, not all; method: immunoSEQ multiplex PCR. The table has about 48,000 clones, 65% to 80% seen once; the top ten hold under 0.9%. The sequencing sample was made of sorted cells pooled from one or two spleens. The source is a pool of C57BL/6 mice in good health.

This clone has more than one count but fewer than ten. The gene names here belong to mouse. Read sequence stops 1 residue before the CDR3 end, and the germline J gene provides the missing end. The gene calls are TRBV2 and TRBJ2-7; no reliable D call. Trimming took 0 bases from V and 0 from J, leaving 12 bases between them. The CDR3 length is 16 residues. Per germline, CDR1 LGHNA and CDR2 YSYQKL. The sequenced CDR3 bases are TGTGCCAGCAGCCAAGATAGTGGGAGGAGCTCCTATGAACAGTAC. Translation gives CASSQDSGRSSYEQY. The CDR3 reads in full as CASSQDSGRSSYEQYF.

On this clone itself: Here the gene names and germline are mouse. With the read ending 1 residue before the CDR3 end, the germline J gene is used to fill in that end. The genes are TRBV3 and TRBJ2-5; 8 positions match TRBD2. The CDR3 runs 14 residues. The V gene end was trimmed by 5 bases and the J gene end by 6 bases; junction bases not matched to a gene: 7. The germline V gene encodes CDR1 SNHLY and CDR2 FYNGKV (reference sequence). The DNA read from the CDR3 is TGTGCCAGCAGCATCCGGGACTGGAGGGACACCCAGTAC. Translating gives CASSIRDWRDTQY. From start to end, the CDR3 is CASSIRDWRDTQYF. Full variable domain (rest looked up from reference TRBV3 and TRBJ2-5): GPKVLQIPSHQIIDMGQMVTLNCDPVSNHLYFYWYKQILGQQMEFLVNFYNGKVMEKSKLFKDQFSVERPDGSYFTLKIQPTALEDSAVYFCASSIRDWRDTQYFGPGTRLLVL.

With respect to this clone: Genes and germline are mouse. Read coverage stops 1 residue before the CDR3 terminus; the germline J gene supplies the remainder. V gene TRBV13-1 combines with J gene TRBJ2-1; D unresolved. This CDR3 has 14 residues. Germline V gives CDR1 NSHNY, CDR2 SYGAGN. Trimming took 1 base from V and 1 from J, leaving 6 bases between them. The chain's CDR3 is CASSDPVNYAEQFF. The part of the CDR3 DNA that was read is TGTGCCAGCAGTGATCCGGTCAACTATGCTGAGCAGTTC.

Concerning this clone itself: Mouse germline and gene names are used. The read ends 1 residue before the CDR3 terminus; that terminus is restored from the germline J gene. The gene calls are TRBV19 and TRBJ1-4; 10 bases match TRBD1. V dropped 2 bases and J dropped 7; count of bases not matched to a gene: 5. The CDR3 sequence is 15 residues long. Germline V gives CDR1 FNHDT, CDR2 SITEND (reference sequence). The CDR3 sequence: CASSIRDRGGERLFF. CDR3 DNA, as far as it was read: TGTGCCAGCAGTATCCGGGACAGGGGAGGCGAAAGATTATTT.

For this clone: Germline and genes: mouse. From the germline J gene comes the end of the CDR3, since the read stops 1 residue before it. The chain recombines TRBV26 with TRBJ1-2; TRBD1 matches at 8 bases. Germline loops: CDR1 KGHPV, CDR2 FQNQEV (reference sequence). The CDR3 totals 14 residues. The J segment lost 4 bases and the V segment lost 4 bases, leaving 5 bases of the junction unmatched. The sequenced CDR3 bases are TGTGCCAGCAGTCGGACAGGGAGGGGCTCCGACTACACC. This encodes CASSRTGRGSDYT. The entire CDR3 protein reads CASSRTGRGSDYTF.

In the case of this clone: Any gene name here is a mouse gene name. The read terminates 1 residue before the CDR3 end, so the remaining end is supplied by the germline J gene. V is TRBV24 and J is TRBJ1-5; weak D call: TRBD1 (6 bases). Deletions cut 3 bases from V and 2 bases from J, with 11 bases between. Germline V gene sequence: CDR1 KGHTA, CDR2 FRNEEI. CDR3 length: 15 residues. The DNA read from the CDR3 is TGTGCCAGCAGTCTTAGAGAGGGGGACAACCAGGCTCCGCTT. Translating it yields CASSLREGDNQAPL. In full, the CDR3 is CASSLREGDNQAPLF.

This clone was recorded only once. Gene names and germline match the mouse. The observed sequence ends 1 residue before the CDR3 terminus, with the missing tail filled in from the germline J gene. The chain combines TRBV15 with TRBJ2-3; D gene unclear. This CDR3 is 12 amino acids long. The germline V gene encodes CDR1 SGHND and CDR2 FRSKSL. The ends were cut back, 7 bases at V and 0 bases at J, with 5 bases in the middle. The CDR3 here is CASTFSAETLYF. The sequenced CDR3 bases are TGTGCCAGCACTTTCAGTGCAGAAACGCTGTAT.

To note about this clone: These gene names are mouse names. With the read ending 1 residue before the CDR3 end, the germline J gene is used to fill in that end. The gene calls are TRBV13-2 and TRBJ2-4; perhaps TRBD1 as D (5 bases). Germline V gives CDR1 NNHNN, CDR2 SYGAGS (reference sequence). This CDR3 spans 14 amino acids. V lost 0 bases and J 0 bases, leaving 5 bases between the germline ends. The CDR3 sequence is CASGDAGSQNTLYF. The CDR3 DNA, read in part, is TGTGCCAGCGGTGATGCAGGGAGTCAAAACACCTTGTAC.

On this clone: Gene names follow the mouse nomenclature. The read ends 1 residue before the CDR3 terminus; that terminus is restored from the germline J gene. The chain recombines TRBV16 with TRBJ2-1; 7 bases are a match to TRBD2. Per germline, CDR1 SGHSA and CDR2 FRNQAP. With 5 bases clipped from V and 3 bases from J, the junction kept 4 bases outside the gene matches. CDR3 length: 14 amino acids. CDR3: CASSPDWAYAEQFF. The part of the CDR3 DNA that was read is TGTGCAAGCAGCCCCGACTGGGCCTATGCTGAGCAGTTC.

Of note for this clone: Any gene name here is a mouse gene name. The CDR3 sequence: CASSIRGRVTGQLYF. CDR3 DNA, as far as it was read: TGTGCCAGCAGTATCAGGGGGCGGGTCACCGGGCAGCTCTAC. The rearrangement uses TRBV19 and TRBJ2-2; 8 bases match TRBD1. The read is 1 residue too short to cover the CDR3 end, so that end is filled in from the germline J gene. The ends lost 2 bases at V and 4 bases at J; junction bases unmatched: 4. The CDR3 length is 15 residues. CDR1 is FNHDT and CDR2 is SITEND in the germline V gene (reference sequence).

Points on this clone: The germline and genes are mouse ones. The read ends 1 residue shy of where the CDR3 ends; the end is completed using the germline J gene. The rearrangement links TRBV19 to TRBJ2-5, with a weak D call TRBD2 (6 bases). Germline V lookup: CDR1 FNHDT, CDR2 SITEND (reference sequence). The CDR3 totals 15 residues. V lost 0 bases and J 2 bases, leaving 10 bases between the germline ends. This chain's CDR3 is CASSIALGLQDTQYF. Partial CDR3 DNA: TGTGCCAGCAGTATAGCTCTGGGGCTCCAAGACACCCAGTAC.

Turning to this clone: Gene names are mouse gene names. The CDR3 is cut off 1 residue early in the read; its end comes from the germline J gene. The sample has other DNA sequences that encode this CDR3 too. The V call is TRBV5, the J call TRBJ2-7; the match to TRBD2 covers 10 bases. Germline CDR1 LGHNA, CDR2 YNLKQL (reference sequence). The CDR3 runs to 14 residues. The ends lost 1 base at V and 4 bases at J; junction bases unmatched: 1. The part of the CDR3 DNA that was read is TGTGCCAGCAGCCAAGGGACTGGGGGATATGAACAGTAC. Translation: CASSQGTGGYEQY. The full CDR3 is CASSQGTGGYEQYF.

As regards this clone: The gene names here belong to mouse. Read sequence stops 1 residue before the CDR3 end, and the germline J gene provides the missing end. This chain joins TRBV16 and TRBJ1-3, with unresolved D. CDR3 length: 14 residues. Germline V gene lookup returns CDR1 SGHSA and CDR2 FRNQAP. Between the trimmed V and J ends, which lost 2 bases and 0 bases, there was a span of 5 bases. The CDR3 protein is CASSLRNSGNTLYF. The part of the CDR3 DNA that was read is TGTGCAAGCAGCTTAAGGAATTCTGGAAATACGCTCTAT. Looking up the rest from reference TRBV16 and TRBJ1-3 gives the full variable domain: NAGVIQTPRHKVTGKGQEATLWCEPISGHSAVFWYRQTIVQGLEFLTYFRNQAPIDDSGMPKERFSAQMPNQSHSTLKIQSTQPQDSAVYLCASSLRNSGNTLYFGEGSRLIVV.

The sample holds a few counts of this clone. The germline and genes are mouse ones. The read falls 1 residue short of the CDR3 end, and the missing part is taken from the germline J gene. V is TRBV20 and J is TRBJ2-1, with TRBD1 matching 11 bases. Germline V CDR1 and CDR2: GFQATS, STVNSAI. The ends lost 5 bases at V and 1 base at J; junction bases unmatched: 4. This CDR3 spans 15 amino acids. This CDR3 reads CGASGTGGNYAEQFF. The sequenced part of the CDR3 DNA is TGTGGTGCTTCCGGGACAGGGGGGAACTATGCTGAGCAGTTC.

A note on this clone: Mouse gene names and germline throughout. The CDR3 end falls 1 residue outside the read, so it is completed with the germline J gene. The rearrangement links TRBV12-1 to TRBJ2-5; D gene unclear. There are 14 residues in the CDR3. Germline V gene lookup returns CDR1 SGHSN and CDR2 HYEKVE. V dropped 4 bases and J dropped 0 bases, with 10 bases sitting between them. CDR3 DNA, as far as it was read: TGTGCCAGCTCCCCGGGCCTTAACCAAGACACCCAGTAC. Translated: CASSPGLNQDTQY. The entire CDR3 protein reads CASSPGLNQDTQYF.

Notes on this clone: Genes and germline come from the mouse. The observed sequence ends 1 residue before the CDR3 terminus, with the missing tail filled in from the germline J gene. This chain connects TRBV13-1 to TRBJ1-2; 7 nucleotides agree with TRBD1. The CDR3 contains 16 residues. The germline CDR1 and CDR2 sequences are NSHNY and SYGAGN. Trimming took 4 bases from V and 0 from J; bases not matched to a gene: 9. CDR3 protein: CASSTGTDPANSDYTF. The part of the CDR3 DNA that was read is TGTGCCAGCAGTACCGGGACAGATCCTGCAAACTCCGACTACACC.

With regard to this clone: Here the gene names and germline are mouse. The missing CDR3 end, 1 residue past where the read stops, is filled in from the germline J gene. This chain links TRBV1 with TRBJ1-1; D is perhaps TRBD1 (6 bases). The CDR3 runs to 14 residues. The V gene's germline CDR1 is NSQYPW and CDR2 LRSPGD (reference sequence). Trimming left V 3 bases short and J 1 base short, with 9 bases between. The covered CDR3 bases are TGCACCTGCAGTGCCGTGGACAGAAACACAGAAGTCTTC. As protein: CTCSAVDRNTEVF. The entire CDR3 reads CTCSAVDRNTEVFF.

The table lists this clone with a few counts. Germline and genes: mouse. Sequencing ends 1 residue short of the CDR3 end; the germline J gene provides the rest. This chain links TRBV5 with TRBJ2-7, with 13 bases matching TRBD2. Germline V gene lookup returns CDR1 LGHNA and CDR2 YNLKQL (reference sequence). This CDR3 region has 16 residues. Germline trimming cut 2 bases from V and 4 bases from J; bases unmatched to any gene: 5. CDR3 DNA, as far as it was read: TGTGCCAGCAGCCAACAGGACTGGGGGGGCGGATATGAACAGTAC. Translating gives CASSQQDWGGGYEQY. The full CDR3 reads CASSQQDWGGGYEQYF.

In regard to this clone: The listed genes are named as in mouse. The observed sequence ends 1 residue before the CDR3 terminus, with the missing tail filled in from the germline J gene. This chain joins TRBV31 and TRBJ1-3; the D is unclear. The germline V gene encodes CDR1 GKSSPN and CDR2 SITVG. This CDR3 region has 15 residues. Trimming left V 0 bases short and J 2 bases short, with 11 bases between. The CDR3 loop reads CAWSLGRMAGNTLYF. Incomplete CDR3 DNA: TGTGCCTGGAGTCTGGGCAGGATGGCTGGAAATACGCTCTAT.

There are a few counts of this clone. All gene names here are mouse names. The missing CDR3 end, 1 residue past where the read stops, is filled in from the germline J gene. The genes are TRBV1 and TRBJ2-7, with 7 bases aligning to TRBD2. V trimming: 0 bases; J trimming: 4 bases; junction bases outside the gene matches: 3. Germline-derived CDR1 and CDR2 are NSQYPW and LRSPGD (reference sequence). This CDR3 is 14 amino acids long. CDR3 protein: CTCSADNWGYEQYF. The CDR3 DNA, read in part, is TGCACCTGCAGTGCAGATAACTGGGGTTATGAACAGTAC.

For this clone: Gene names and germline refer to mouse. The CDR3 sequence: CASSQEGGPNERLFF. Incomplete CDR3 DNA: TGTGCCAGCAGCCAAGAAGGGGGCCCCAACGAAAGATTATTT. The rearrangement links TRBV2 to TRBJ1-4, with 7 positions matching TRBD1. The read ends 1 residue early relative to the CDR3; the germline J gene fills the gap. Germline V gene sequence: CDR1 LGHNA, CDR2 YSYQKL. This CDR3 is 15 amino acids long. Trimming at V came to 0 bases and at J to 3 bases, leaving 1 base not matched to a gene.

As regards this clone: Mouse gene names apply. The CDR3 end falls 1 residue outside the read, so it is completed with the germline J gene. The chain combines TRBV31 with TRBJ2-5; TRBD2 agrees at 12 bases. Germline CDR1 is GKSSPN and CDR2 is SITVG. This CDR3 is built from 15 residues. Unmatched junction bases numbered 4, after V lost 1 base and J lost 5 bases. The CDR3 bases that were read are TGTGCCTGGAGTCAGACTGGGGGGGCGCCAGACACCCAGTAC. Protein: CAWSQTGGAPDTQY. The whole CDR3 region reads CAWSQTGGAPDTQYF.

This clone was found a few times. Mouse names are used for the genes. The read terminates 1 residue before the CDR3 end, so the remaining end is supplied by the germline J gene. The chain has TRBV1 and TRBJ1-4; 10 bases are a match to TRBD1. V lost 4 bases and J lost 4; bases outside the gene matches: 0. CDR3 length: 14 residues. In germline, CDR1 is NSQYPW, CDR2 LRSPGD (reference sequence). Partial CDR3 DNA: TGCACCTGCAGTGGGACAGGGGGCAACGAAAGATTATTT. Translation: CTCSGTGGNERLF. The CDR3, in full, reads CTCSGTGGNERLFF.